The 13 T cell receptor beta chains given below trace back to one sample, sequenced in a study of T cell repertoires in cytomegalovirus infection. TCRdb recomputed calls from the reads with MiXCR, one row per CDR3 protein. The sample contains fewer than 350,000 distinct CDR3 sequences, 17% of which appear only once. Source material: PBMCs. These receptors originate from a human donor in good health (CMV status not recorded). Some clones in this sample may be carry-over from other donors' samples.

V usage is TRBV28 and J usage is TRBJ2-5; D possibly corresponds to TRBD2 (6 bases). Germline V gene data show CDR1 as MDHEN and CDR2 as SYDVKM. Trimming shortened V by 4 bases and J by 5 bases, and 26 bases separated the two germline ends. This CDR3 spans 18 amino acids. DNA of the CDR3: TGTGCCAGCAGTTCCCCCACATCCGGAGGGGAAGGGTGGGAGACCCAGTACTTC. It is translated as CASSSPTSGGEGWETQYF.

This clonotype occurred a few times. The V and J genes are TRBV4-3 and TRBJ2-3, with a possible D match to TRBD1 (5 bases). With 2 bases removed from V and 3 bases from J, the gap between germline ends came to 15 bases. There are 16 residues in the CDR3. Germline V gene sequence: CDR1 LGHNA, CDR2 YSLEER. CDR3 sequence: CASSQNGHLFTDTQYF. The DNA for the CDR3 is TGCGCCAGCAGCCAAAACGGACACCTTTTTACAGATACGCAGTATTTT.

CDR3 DNA: TGTGCCAGCAGTTCGCCCGGGACTAGAGGAACCGGGGAGCTGTTTTTT. This sequence encodes CASSSPGTRGTGELFF. The genes are TRBV28 and TRBJ2-2, with 8 nucleotides matching TRBD2. Trimming at V came to 4 bases and at J to 5 bases, leaving 9 bases not matched to a gene. Germline assignment: CDR1 MDHEN and CDR2 SYDVKM. CDR3 size: 16 residues.

This clonotype has at least ten counts. V usage is TRBV7-9 and J usage is TRBJ2-7; D not resolved. The germline V gene encodes CDR1 SEHNR and CDR2 FQNEAQ (reference sequence). The CDR3 extends over 12 amino acids. V shed 0 bases and J shed 6 bases, with 6 bases lying between them. CDR3 DNA sequence: TGTGCCAGCAGCTTAGCGTCGGGCGAGCAGTACTTC. Its protein product is CASSLASGEQYF.

This clonotype was seen at least ten times. The chain has TRBV7-2 and TRBJ2-3; a weak D match, TRBD2 (6 bases). The germline V and J ends were trimmed by 6 bases and 2 bases, with 18 bases remaining between them. Germline V gene data show CDR1 as SGHTA and CDR2 as FQGNSA. The CDR3 sequence is 16 residues long. The CDR3 sequence: CASSPLPGLNTDTQYF. The CDR3, as DNA: TGTGCCAGCAGTCCATTACCGGGACTCAACACAGATACGCAGTATTTT.

At least ten counts were recorded for this clonotype. The V and J genes are TRBV7-2 and TRBJ2-2; TRBD2 matches 9 bases. The ends lost 8 bases at V and 10 bases at J; junction bases unmatched: 11. The V gene's germline CDR1 is SGHTA and CDR2 FQGNSA. There are 14 residues in the CDR3. The CDR3 sequence: CASSVAGVREELFF. The CDR3 DNA sequence: TGTGCCAGCTCAGTAGCGGGAGTTAGGGAGGAGCTGTTTTTT. The complete variable domain, with remaining parts taken from reference TRBV7-2 and TRBJ2-2, reads GAGVSQSPSNKVTEKGKDVELRCDPISGHTALYWYRQSLGQGLEFLIYFQGNSAPDKSGLPSDRFSAERTGGSVSTLTIQRTQQEDSAVYLCASSVAGVREELFFGEGSRLTVL.

V gene TRBV20-1 combines with J gene TRBJ1-2, with 8 nucleotides matching TRBD1. CDR1 DFQATT and CDR2 SNEGSKA come from the germline V gene (reference sequence). After removal of 5 bases from V and 1 base from J, the junction contained 12 bases not matched to a gene. The CDR3 has 16 residues. CDR3 sequence (DNA): TGCAGTGCTCTACCTTGGGGACAGGCGAATAACTATGGCTACACCTTC. Amino acid sequence: CSALPWGQANNYGYTF.

The table lists this clonotype with a few counts. The chain is built from TRBV10-3 and TRBJ1-3, with D perhaps TRBD1 (5 bases). Germline V gene sequence: CDR1 ENHRY, CDR2 SYGVKD. The CDR3 is 15 residues long. Trimming shortened V by 10 bases and J by 0 bases, and 16 bases separated the two germline ends. CDR3 amino acids: CATMGLGNSGNTIYF. Written as DNA, the CDR3 is TGTGCCACGATGGGACTCGGGAACTCTGGAAACACCATATATTTT.

At least ten counts were recorded for this clonotype. The V and J genes are TRBV12-3 or TRBV12-4 and TRBJ2-1; 9 nucleotides line up with TRBD1. The CDR3 covers 14 residues. V was pared by 4 bases and J by 9 bases, with 7 bases of the junction left unmatched. DNA of the CDR3: TGTGCCAGCAGTTCAGGACAGGGGAGATCTGAGCAGTTCTTC. Protein sequence: CASSSGQGRSEQFF.

The rearrangement links TRBV7-9 to TRBJ1-2; D remains unclear. The CDR3 is 11 amino acids. V dropped 5 bases and J dropped 3 bases, with 4 bases sitting between them. Germline lookup yields CDR1 SEHNR and CDR2 FQNEAQ (reference sequence). Written as DNA, the CDR3 is TGTGCCAGCAGCCCGTACTATGGCTACACCTTC. This sequence encodes CASSPYYGYTF.

Many counts were recorded for this clonotype. J is TRBJ2-4 and V is TRBV7-2, with D possibly matching TRBD2 (5 bases). This CDR3 has 11 residues. Per germline, CDR1 SGHTA and CDR2 FQGNSA. Trimming removed 8 bases at V and 5 bases at J, with 7 bases between. The CDR3 DNA sequence: TGTGCCAGCCGGGAACAAAACATTCAGTACTTC. Residues: CASREQNIQYF.

This rearrangement joins TRBV5-1 to TRBJ2-7; D is possibly TRBD2 (5 bases). Trimming shortened V by 4 bases and J by 3 bases, and 17 bases separated the two germline ends. CDR1 is SGHRS, CDR2 YFSETQ, per germline. The CDR3 loop spans 15 amino acids. CDR3 sequence reads: CASSPEVGGSYEQYF. CDR3 DNA: TGCGCCAGCAGCCCGGAGGTCGGTGGAAGCTACGAGCAGTACTTC.

The V call is TRBV5-1, the J call TRBJ1-4, with TRBD1 identical over 8 bases. V shed 2 bases and J 8 bases; nucleotides not matched to a gene: 5. CDR1 SGHRS and CDR2 YFSETQ come from the germline V gene. The CDR3 has 14 residues. Here the CDR3 DNA reads TGCGCCAGCAGCTTTCAGGGGGCTCGGGAAAAACTGTTTTTT. Encoded protein: CASSFQGAREKLFF.